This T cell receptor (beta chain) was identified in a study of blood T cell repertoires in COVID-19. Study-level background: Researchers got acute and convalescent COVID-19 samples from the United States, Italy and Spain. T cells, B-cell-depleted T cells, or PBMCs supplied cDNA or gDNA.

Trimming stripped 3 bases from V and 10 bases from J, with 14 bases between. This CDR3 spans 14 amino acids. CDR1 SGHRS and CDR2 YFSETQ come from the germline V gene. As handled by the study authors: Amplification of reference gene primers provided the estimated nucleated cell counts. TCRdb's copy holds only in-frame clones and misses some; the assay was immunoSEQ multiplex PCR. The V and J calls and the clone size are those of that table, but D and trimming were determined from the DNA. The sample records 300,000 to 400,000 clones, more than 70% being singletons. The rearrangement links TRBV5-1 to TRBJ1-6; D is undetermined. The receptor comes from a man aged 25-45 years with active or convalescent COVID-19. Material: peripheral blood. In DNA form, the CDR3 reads TGCGCCAGCAGCTCAGACCCGGGAGGGTCACCCCTCCACTTT. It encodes CASSSDPGGSPLHF. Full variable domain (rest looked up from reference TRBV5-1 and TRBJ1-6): KAGVTQTPRYLIKTRGQQVTLSCSPISGHRSVSWYQQTPGQGLQFLFEYFSETQRNKGNFPGRFSGRQFSNSRSEMNVSTLELGDSALYLCASSSDPGGSPLHFGNGTRLTVT.